This TCR beta chain was identified during a study of shared clonotypes between healthy human individuals. About the research overall: For every donor, three CD4 naive, three CD4 memory, two CD8 naive and one CD8 memory plates were used. Study outcomes and limitations: Sequencing depth was predicted to influence how clonotypes are shared among donors. Memory subsets had estimated richness that was generally smaller than that of naive subsets.

TCRdb keeps only in-frame clones here, not all; method: immunoSEQ multiplex PCR. This repertoire shows about 730,000 clones, over 55% found once; its top ten account for under 2%. About this clone: Antigen specificity is unknown.

All donors were healthy HIV-negative adults lacking recent acute infections or vaccinations. This CDR3 is built from 15 residues. The germline gives CDR1 SGHNT, CDR2 YENEEA. With 2 bases clipped from V and 1 base from J, the junction kept 4 bases outside the gene matches. The specimen was memory CD4+ T cells sorted from blood. This sample's subset: CD45RA-negative fraction. The genes are TRBV11-3 and TRBJ1-1, with 7 bases matching TRBD1. The receptor was isolated from a woman aged 25 to 39 in good health. CDR3 bases: TGTGCCAGCAGCTTAAACAGGGGTAGGAACACTGAAGCTTTCTTT. Amino acids: CASSLNRGRNTEAFF.